Below, 9 T cell receptor beta chains from the same sample are listed, as sequenced in a study of blood T cell repertoires in COVID-19. Sequenced by immunoSEQ multiplex PCR; TCRdb stores in-frame clones only, minus some. The sample contains about 310,000 clones, more than 75% of which appear only once. What was sequenced was peripheral blood. The receptors come from a man aged 50-60 years with active or convalescent COVID-19.

The J gene is TRBJ1-3, the V gene TRBV30, with 12 bases that match TRBD1. CDR1 and CDR2 (germline): GTSNPN, SVGIG (reference sequence). V shed 6 bases, J shed 3 bases, and the junction held 15 bases outside the gene matches. The CDR3 is 18 amino acids. CDR3 region: CACEGGTGGPGSGNTIYF. CDR3 DNA sequence: TGTGCCTGCGAGGGTGGGACAGGGGGCCCAGGGAGTGGAAACACCATATATTTT.

The rearrangement joins TRBV5-4 to TRBJ2-4, with 9 bases matching TRBD1. CDR1 and CDR2 (germline): SGHNT, YYREEE (reference sequence). The CDR3 runs to 15 residues. With 0 bases clipped from V and 16 bases from J, the junction kept 14 bases outside the gene matches. CDR3 sequence: CASSLAGTSGTGTYF. CDR3 DNA: TGTGCCAGCAGCTTGGCCGGAACCTCCGGGACAGGGACCTACTTC.

The sample holds a few counts of this clone. This CDR3 is also generated by other DNA sequences in the sample. The V gene is TRBV6-5, the J gene TRBJ1-5, with 9 bases identical to TRBD1. CDR1 is MNHEY and CDR2 is SVGAGI in the germline V gene. V dropped 7 bases and J dropped 2; count of bases not matched to a gene: 6. CDR3 length equals 15 residues. CDR3 DNA sequence: TGTGCCAGCAACGGACAGGGGAGTGGCAATCAGCCCCAGCATTTT. Protein: CASNGQGSGNQPQHF.

The rearrangement uses TRBV10-2 and TRBJ2-5; possibly TRBD2 for D (7 bases). Germline CDR1 reads WSHSY; CDR2 reads SAAADI. Trimming removed 3 bases from V and 7 bases from J, with 15 bases in between. This CDR3 is built from 14 residues. The CDR3 loop reads CASSESTRGGTQYF. The DNA for the CDR3 is TGCGCCAGCAGTGAATCTACTAGGGGGGGGACCCAGTACTTC.

This CDR3 is CASSIGTDSYSNQPQHF. The DNA of the CDR3 is TGTGCCAGTAGTATAGGGACAGATTCTTATAGCAATCAGCCCCAGCATTTT. The rearrangement uses TRBV19 and TRBJ1-5; D might be TRBD1 (6 bases). CDR1 and CDR2 (germline): LNHDA, SQIVND (reference sequence). Deletions cut 1 base from V and 0 bases from J, with 13 bases between. This CDR3 region has 17 residues.

This clone was observed a handful of times. An end of the junction does not agree with germline; a read error may underlie this. The chain joins TRBV12-3 or TRBV12-4 to TRBJ1-2; D is uncertain. The CDR3 is 10 amino acids. CDR3: CASSKSRLHF. The CDR3, as DNA: TGTGCCAGCAGCAAAAGTCGACTCCACTTC.

This chain connects TRBV15 to TRBJ2-5, with D perhaps matching TRBD1 (5 bases). The germline V gene has CDR1 LNHNV and CDR2 YYDKDF (reference sequence). The CDR3 runs to 16 residues. With 2 bases removed from V and 2 bases from J, the gap between germline ends came to 15 bases. CDR3 bases: TGTGCCACCAGCAGAAGAAGGGGCCTTGTTCAAGAGACCCAGTACTTC. Translation gives CATSRRRGLVQETQYF.

V gene TRBV2 combines with J gene TRBJ1-3; D is possibly TRBD1 (6 bases). CDR1 is SNHLY and CDR2 is FYNNEI in the germline V gene. The CDR3 length is 15 residues. Trimming pared 7 bases from V and 0 bases from J, leaving 13 bases between. The CDR3 sequence is CASTQTGTSGNTIYF. CDR3 sequence (DNA): TGTGCCAGCACGCAGACAGGAACCTCTGGAAACACCATATATTTT. Full variable domain (missing parts from reference TRBV2 and TRBJ1-3): EPEVTQTPSHQVTQMGQEVILRCVPISNHLYFYWYRQILGQKVEFLVSFYNNEISEKSEIFDDQFSVERPDGSNFTLKIRSTKLEDSAMYFCASTQTGTSGNTIYFGEGSWLTVV.

This sequence joins TRBV6-2 or TRBV6-3 and TRBJ2-2; TRBD1 might be the D (5 bases). Per germline, CDR1 MNHEY and CDR2 SVGEGT. The CDR3 length is 17 residues. The V end was cut by 4 bases, the J end by 3 bases, with 18 bases between. The CDR3 DNA sequence: TGTGCCAGCAGTTTACATAAGGGGCGTAGGGACACCGGGGAGCTGTTTTTT. It specifies CASSLHKGRRDTGELFF.